In its sample, the clone carrying this T cell receptor beta chain was seen many times. Its target is not known. The data derive from a study of molecular identifiers for immune sequencing clone quantification. In TCRdb, the PCR reads were re-called with MiXCR into one record per CDR3 protein. The table lists just under 650,000 distinct CDR3 sequences, 15% to 20% of them singletons. Overall study results and limits: Jurkat TCR RNA spiked in from one cell reportedly remained identifiable amid some 950,000 naive cells. It was shown that clones above 20 RNA copies held over 99% of effector molecules, but under 1% in naive cells.

The sorting of naive CD8 T cells used the CD8+CD4-CCR7+CD45RA+ phenotype. Germline V lookup: CDR1 SEHNR, CDR2 FQNEAQ (reference sequence). Deletions cut 4 bases from V and 5 bases from J, with 8 bases between. This CDR3 contains 13 residues. The chain joins TRBV7-9 to TRBJ1-4; D is undetermined. The receptor was derived from a human donor in good health. Some libraries in this study had Jurkat cell RNA spiked in. Sequenced material: naive CD8+ T cells from blood, with Jurkat cell RNA spiked in. Subset meaning: FACS-sorted CD8+CD4-CCR7+CD45RA+ naive T cells. In DNA, the CDR3 is TGTGCCAGCAGCTCCCCGATAAATGAAAAACTGTTTTTT. This codes for CASSSPINEKLFF.